The TCR beta chain described here comes from a study of tumor-infiltrating lymphocytes in localized non-small cell lung cancer. General observations from the study: Immunotypes IM1 and IM2 had similar TCR-derived T-cell fractions. Available tissue quantity limited TCR sequencing to a patient subset. Tumor T-cell fraction from TCR sequencing was not associated with recurrence-free survival (p = 0.61).

With regard to this clone: Antigen: not known.

This table comes from immunoSEQ multiplex PCR, and its TCRdb copy is limited to in-frame clones, with some not included. The sample carries about 16,000 clones, around 75% recorded once. The germline V gene has CDR1 MNHEY and CDR2 SMNVEV (reference sequence). CDR3 length: 16 residues. Trimming took 0 bases from V and 0 from J, leaving 9 bases between them. This clonotype originated in a human donor with non-small cell lung cancer. Sequencing was performed on lung tumor tissue. The chain is built from TRBV27 and TRBJ2-4; D uncertain. The CDR3 spells CASSLSQNLAKNIQYF. CDR3 nucleotide sequence: TGTGCCAGCAGTTTATCGCAGAACTTAGCCAAAAACATTCAGTACTTC.